This T cell receptor beta chain was retrieved from a study of blood T cell repertoires in COVID-19. Sequencing used immunoSEQ multiplex PCR; TCRdb keeps in-frame clones, though not all of them. The sample has a few hundred thousand clones; 75% to 90% are singletons. Germline CDR1 is SEHNR and CDR2 is FQNEAQ (reference sequence). V shed 5 bases and J shed 0 bases, with 14 bases lying between them. CDR3 length: 16 residues. The chain has TRBV7-9 and TRBJ2-1; possibly TRBD1 for D (5 bases). The specimen was PBMCs or T cells enriched from blood (not recorded which). The TCR was taken from a woman between 18 and 29 years old in a cohort exposed to, infected with or recovered from COVID-19 (not recorded which). DNA for the CDR3: TGTGCCAGCAGCCCCCAGGGCACCAGCTCCTACAATGAGCAGTTCTTC. Its protein is CASSPQGTSSYNEQFF.